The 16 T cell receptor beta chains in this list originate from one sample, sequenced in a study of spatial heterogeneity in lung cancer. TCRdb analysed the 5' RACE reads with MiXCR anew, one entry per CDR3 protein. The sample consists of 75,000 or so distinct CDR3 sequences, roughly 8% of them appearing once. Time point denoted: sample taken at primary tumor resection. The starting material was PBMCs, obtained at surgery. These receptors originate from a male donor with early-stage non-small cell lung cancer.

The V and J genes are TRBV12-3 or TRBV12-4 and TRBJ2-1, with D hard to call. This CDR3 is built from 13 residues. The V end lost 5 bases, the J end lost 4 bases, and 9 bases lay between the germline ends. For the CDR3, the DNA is TGTGCCAGCAGTCCATTGGGGTACAATGAGCAGTTCTTC. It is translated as CASSPLGYNEQFF.

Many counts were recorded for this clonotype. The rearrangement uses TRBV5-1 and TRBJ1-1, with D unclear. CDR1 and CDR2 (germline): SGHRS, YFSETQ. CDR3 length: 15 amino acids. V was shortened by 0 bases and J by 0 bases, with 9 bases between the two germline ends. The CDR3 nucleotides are TGCGCCAGCAGCTTGGGATTGGAGATGAACACTGAAGCTTTCTTT. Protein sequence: CASSLGLEMNTEAFF.

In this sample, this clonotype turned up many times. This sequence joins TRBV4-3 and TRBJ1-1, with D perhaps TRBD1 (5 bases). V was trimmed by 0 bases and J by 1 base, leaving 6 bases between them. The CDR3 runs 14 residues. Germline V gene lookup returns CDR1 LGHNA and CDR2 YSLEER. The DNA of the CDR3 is TGCGCCAGCAGCCAAGATCAGGGGAACACTGAAGCTTTCTTT. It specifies CASSQDQGNTEAFF.

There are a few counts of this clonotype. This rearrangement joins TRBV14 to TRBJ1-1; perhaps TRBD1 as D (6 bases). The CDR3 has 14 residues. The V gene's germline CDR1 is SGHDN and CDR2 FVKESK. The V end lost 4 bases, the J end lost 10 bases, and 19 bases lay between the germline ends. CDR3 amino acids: CASSLLGTIARAFF. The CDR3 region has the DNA TGTGCCAGCAGCCTACTAGGGACAATTGCTCGAGCTTTCTTT.

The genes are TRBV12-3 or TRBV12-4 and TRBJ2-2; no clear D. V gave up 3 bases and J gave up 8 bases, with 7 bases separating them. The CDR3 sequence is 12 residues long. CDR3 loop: CASSFTSGELFF. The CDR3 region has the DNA TGTGCCAGCAGTTTTACTTCTGGGGAGCTGTTTTTT.

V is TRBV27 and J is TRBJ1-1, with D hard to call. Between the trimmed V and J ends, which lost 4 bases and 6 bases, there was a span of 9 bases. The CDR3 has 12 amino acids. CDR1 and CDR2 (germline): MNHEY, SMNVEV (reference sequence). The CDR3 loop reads CASSSGFAEAFF. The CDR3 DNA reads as TGTGCCAGCAGTTCGGGATTTGCTGAAGCTTTCTTT.

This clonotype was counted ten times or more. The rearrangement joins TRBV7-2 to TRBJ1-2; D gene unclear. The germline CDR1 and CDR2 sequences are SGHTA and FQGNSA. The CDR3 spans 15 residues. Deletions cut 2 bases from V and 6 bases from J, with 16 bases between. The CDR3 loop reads CASSLISTGGHGYTF. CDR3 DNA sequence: TGTGCCAGCAGCTTAATATCAACTGGAGGGCATGGCTACACCTTC. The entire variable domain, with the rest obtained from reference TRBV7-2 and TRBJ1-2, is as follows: GAGVSQSPSNKVTEKGKDVELRCDPISGHTALYWYRQSLGQGLEFLIYFQGNSAPDKSGLPSDRFSAERTGGSVSTLTIQRTQQEDSAVYLCASSLISTGGHGYTFGSGTRLTVV.

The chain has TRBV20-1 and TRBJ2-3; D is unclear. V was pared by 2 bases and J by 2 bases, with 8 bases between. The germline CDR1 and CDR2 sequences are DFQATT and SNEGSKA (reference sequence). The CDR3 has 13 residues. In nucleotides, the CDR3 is TGCAGTGCTAGAATAGACCACACAGATACGCAGTATTTT. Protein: CSARIDHTDTQYF.

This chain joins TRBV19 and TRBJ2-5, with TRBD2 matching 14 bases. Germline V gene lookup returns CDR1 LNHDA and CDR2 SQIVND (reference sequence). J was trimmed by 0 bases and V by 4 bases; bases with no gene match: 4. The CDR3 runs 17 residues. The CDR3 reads CASSRGLAGAYQETQYF. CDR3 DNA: TGTGCCAGTAGTAGGGGACTAGCGGGGGCGTACCAAGAGACCCAGTACTTC.

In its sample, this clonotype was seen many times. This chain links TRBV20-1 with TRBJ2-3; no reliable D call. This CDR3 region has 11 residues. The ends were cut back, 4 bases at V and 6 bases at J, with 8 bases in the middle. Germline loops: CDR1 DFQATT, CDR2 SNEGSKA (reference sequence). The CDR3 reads CSAKAGDTQYF. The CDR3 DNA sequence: TGCAGTGCTAAAGCCGGGGATACGCAGTATTTT.

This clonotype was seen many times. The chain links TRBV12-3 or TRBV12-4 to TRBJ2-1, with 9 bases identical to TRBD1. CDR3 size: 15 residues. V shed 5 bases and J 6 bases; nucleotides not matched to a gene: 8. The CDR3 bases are TGTGCCAGCAGTGCCGGGACAGGGAATTTCAATGAGCAGTTCTTC. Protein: CASSAGTGNFNEQFF.

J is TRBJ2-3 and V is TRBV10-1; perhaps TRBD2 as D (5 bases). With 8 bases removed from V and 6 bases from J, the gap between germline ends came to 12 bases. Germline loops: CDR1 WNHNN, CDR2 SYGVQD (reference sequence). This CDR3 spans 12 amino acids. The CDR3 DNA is TGCGCCAGCGCGGCTAGCTTGGATACGCAGTATTTT. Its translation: CASAASLDTQYF.

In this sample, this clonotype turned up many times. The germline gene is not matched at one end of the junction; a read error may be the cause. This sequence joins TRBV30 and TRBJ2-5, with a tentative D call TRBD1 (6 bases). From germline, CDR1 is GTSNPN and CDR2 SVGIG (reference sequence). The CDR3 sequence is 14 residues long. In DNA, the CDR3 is TGTGCCTGGACGAAGACAGGCGACCAAGGGACCCAGTACTTC. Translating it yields CAWTKTGDQGTQYF.

The CDR3 region is CASSVEQTVGEAFF. CDR3 bases: TGTGCCAGCAGTGTGGAACAGACAGTAGGTGAAGCTTTCTTT. This rearrangement joins TRBV6-1 to TRBJ1-1, with D possibly TRBD1 on 5 matching bases. Germline-derived CDR1 and CDR2 are MNHNS and SASEGT. V lost 4 bases, J lost 7 bases, and 16 bases lay in between. The CDR3 runs 14 residues.

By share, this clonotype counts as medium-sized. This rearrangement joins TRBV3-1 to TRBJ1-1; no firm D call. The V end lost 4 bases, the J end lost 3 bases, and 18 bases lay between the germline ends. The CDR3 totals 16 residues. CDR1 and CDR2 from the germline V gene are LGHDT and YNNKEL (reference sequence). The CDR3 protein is CASSLDGEVTDTEAFF. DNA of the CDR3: TGTGCCAGCAGCCTTGACGGGGAAGTGACGGACACTGAAGCTTTCTTT.

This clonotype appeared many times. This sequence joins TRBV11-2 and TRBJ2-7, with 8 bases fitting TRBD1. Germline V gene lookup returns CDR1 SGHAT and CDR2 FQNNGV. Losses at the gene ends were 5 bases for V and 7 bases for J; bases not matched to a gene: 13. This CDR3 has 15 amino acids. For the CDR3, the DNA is TGTGCCAGCAGCCCGTTACGGACAGGGACCAGGGAGCAGTACTTC. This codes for CASSPLRTGTREQYF.